This TCR beta chain was profiled in a study of blood T cell repertoires in COVID-19. Overall study context: Sample material is recorded as cDNA or gDNA derived from T cells, B-cell-depleted T cells, or PBMCs.

Assay: immunoSEQ multiplex PCR; the TCRdb copy retains only in-frame clones and omits some. The table shows some 120,000 clones, with 90% occurring only once. J gave up 4 bases and V 6 bases, and 6 bases lay outside the gene matches. Germline V lookup: CDR1 MDHEN, CDR2 SYDVKM. The CDR3 spans 14 residues. The sequenced material came from peripheral blood. V usage is TRBV28 and J usage is TRBJ1-2; TRBD1 agrees at 9 bases. This TCR was sampled from a human donor with active COVID-19. The donor label of this sample is uncertain. CDR3 sequence (DNA): TGTGCCAGCAGGTACAGGGGGCAGCGCTATGGCTACACCTTC. Protein: CASRYRGQRYGYTF.